The 21 T cell receptor beta chains in this list originate from one sample, sequenced in a study of beta chain features in type 1 diabetes. The isolated RNA, all of it, was reverse transcribed, so expressed TCRB transcripts were what got sequenced. Clones were sequenced by immunoSEQ multiplex PCR, and TCRdb holds only the in-frame ones, with some missing. The sample contains some 500,000 clones, over 9.5% of which appear only once. Sequenced input: naive CD4+ T cells from blood. All receptors derive from a woman under 30 in good health.

This clone was seen a few times. The V and J genes are TRBV19 and TRBJ2-5; perhaps TRBD1 as D (6 bases). Per the germline V gene, CDR1 is LNHDA and CDR2 is SQIVND (reference sequence). CDR3 length: 16 amino acids. V was pared by 3 bases and J by 2 bases, with 16 bases between. The CDR3, as DNA: TGTGCCAGTAGTATTTGGGTCGGGACACAGCAAGAGACCCAGTACTTC. It specifies CASSIWVGTQQETQYF.

The chain uses TRBV9 and TRBJ2-7, with 9 bases identical to TRBD2. The CDR3 runs 17 residues. With 4 bases clipped from V and 5 bases from J, the junction kept 16 bases outside the gene matches. Germline assignment: CDR1 SGDLS and CDR2 YYNGEE. In DNA, the CDR3 is TGTGCCAGCAGCCCCCGGGCCCTAGCGGGGCCCGGGGACGAGCAGTACTTC. It yields the protein CASSPRALAGPGDEQYF.

The CDR3 spells CASSYALGAAFF. The CDR3 nucleotides are TGTGCCAGCAGTTACGCACTGGGGGCGGCTTTCTTT. This rearrangement joins TRBV6-5 to TRBJ1-1, with a tentative D call TRBD1 (6 bases). Trimming took off 2 bases at V and 11 bases at J, with 12 bases between the two ends. The CDR3 is made up of 12 amino acids. Germline-derived CDR1 and CDR2 are MNHEY and SVGAGI.

This sequence joins TRBV4-1 and TRBJ1-6; D perhaps matches TRBD1 (5 bases). This CDR3 has 16 amino acids. Deletions cut 1 base from V and 5 bases from J, with 12 bases between. The germline V gene encodes CDR1 MGHRA and CDR2 YSYEKL. This CDR3 reads CASSQGQSNHNSPLHF. In nucleotides, the CDR3 is TGCGCCAGCAGCCAAGGACAGAGCAATCATAATTCACCCCTCCACTTT.

V is TRBV6-5 and J is TRBJ2-5; TRBD2 agrees at 7 bases. The CDR3 extends over 14 amino acids. With 7 bases clipped from V and 2 bases from J, the junction kept 7 bases outside the gene matches. The germline gives CDR1 MNHEY, CDR2 SVGAGI. The CDR3 loop reads CASTDSGRQETQYF. The CDR3 DNA reads as TGTGCCAGCACCGATAGCGGGCGGCAAGAGACCCAGTACTTC.

This chain uses TRBV4-3 with TRBJ1-2; D gene unclear. There are 15 residues in the CDR3. Germline assignment: CDR1 LGHNA and CDR2 YSLEER. Trimming shortened V by 1 base and J by 4 bases, and 13 bases separated the two germline ends. CDR3 coding DNA: TGCGCCAGCAGCCAAGCTCTAAAGGGTAGCTATGGCTACACCTTC. It is translated as CASSQALKGSYGYTF.

The CDR3 DNA reads TGTGCCAGCAGCCCACAGGGCGGCACCTACAATGAGCAGTTCTTC. The encoded protein is CASSPQGGTYNEQFF. The chain links TRBV9 to TRBJ2-1, with D perhaps TRBD1 (6 bases). The CDR3 is 15 residues long. Per the germline V gene, CDR1 is SGDLS and CDR2 is YYNGEE. V was clipped by 4 bases and J by 2 bases, with 13 bases between them.

This clone was seen more than once but under ten times. This rearrangement joins TRBV9 to TRBJ2-5; TRBD2 matches at 8 bases. This CDR3 is 14 amino acids long. Trimming removed 4 bases from V and 5 bases from J; junction bases left unmatched: 7. In germline, CDR1 is SGDLS, CDR2 YYNGEE. CDR3 bases: TGTGCCAGCAGCATTCAGAGCGGGAGCGAGACCCAGTACTTC. Amino acid sequence: CASSIQSGSETQYF. The full variable domain, with the rest looked up from reference TRBV9 and TRBJ2-5, is DSGVTQTPKHLITATGQRVTLRCSPRSGDLSVYWYQQSLDQGLQFLIQYYNGEERAKGNILERFSAQQFPDLHSELNLSSLELGDSALYFCASSIQSGSETQYFGPGTRLLVL.

This clone has only a few counts. The gene calls are TRBV7-9 and TRBJ2-1; no definite D call. Deletions cut 1 base from V and 8 bases from J, with 3 bases between. In germline, CDR1 is SEHNR, CDR2 FQNEAQ (reference sequence). This CDR3 is 11 amino acids long. The CDR3 DNA reads as TGTGCCAGCAGCTTAGTATATGAGCAGTTCTTC. Protein: CASSLVYEQFF.

The sample holds a few counts of this clone. The chain carries TRBV30 and TRBJ1-1, with D maybe TRBD1 (6 bases). From germline, CDR1 is GTSNPN and CDR2 SVGIG (reference sequence). The CDR3 length is 15 residues. V was cut by 4 bases and J by 1 base, with 16 bases left in between. The CDR3 sequence: CAWMKADRSNTEAFF. The CDR3 bases are TGTGCCTGGATGAAAGCCGACAGGTCGAACACTGAAGCTTTCTTT. The full variable domain, its missing parts supplied by reference TRBV30 and TRBJ1-1, is SQTIHQWPATLVQPVGSPLSLECTVEGTSNPNLYWYRQAAGRGLQLLFYSVGIGQISSEVPQNLSASRPQDRQFILSSKKLLLSDSGFYLCAWMKADRSNTEAFFGQGTRLTVV.

V and J are TRBV7-2 and TRBJ2-2, with D unclear. The CDR3 runs 11 residues. The V gene's germline CDR1 is SGHTA and CDR2 FQGNSA. Trimming stripped 7 bases from V and 7 bases from J, with 7 bases between. The CDR3 nucleotides are TGTGCCAGCACCCGGATCGGGGAGCTGTTTTTT. This sequence encodes CASTRIGELFF.

This clone was picked up a small number of times. This chain uses TRBV27 with TRBJ1-1; the D is unclear. CDR1 is MNHEY and CDR2 is SMNVEV in the germline V gene (reference sequence). The CDR3 extends over 15 amino acids. Deletions cut 4 bases from V and 1 base from J, with 13 bases between. The CDR3 DNA reads as TGTGCCAGCAGTTACCTGGACCGAGCGAACACTGAAGCTTTCTTT. This translates into CASSYLDRANTEAFF.

This clone came up a few times. This chain uses TRBV10-3 with TRBJ2-6; D possibly corresponds to TRBD2 (5 bases). The CDR3 is made up of 15 amino acids. Trimming took 7 bases from V and 0 from J, leaving 10 bases between them. CDR1 and CDR2 (germline): ENHRY, SYGVKD. CDR3 DNA: TGTGCCATCAACGGTGGGAGCTCTGGGGCCAACGTCCTGACTTTC. Amino acids: CAINGGSSGANVLTF.

This clone has just a few counts. This sequence joins TRBV9 and TRBJ2-6, with TRBD1 identical over 7 bases. The length of the CDR3 is 13 residues. Germline loops: CDR1 SGDLS, CDR2 YYNGEE. Trimming at V came to 3 bases and at J to 13 bases, leaving 7 bases not matched to a gene. DNA of the CDR3: TGTGCCAGCAGCGCGTCAGGGGGTTGGGTCCTGACTTTC. This encodes CASSASGGWVLTF.

This chain uses TRBV18 with TRBJ2-7; the D gene is possibly TRBD1 (5 bases). Germline lookup yields CDR1 KGHSH and CDR2 LQKENI. V lost 6 bases, J lost 2 bases, and 11 bases lay in between. The CDR3 has 13 amino acids. Here the CDR3 reads CASSLDRTYEQYF. DNA for the CDR3: TGTGCCAGCTCGCTTGACAGAACCTACGAGCAGTACTTC.

This clone was counted between two and nine times. The chain combines TRBV7-6 with TRBJ2-3; TRBD2 matches at 7 bases. V shed 1 base, J shed 4 bases, and the junction held 8 bases outside the gene matches. The CDR3 consists of 16 residues. Germline CDR1 SGHVS, CDR2 FNYEAQ. Here the CDR3 DNA reads TGTGCCAGCAGCTTAGGGCCACGGACTAGTGCAGATACGCAGTATTTT. It encodes CASSLGPRTSADTQYF.

This chain links TRBV19 with TRBJ2-2, with 8 bases aligning to TRBD1. CDR1 LNHDA and CDR2 SQIVND come from the germline V gene (reference sequence). Germline trimming cut 6 bases from V and 4 bases from J; bases unmatched to any gene: 7. CDR3 length equals 15 residues. CDR3 residues: CASSQGAMSTGELFF. CDR3 DNA: TGTGCCAGTAGCCAGGGGGCTATGAGCACCGGGGAGCTGTTTTTT.

The V gene is TRBV29-1, the J gene TRBJ1-4; 9 bases are a match to TRBD1. The CDR3 covers 14 residues. The germline V gene has CDR1 SQVTM and CDR2 ANQGSEA. Trimming took 3 bases from V and 8 from J; bases not matched to a gene: 7. CDR3 nucleotide sequence: TGCAGCGTTGAGACACAGGGGGCGCGGGAAAAACTGTTTTTT. Protein: CSVETQGAREKLFF.

This chain links TRBV15 with TRBJ1-5; D gene ambiguous. In germline, CDR1 is LNHNV, CDR2 YYDKDF (reference sequence). The CDR3 length is 12 residues. Trimming took 6 bases from V and 4 from J, leaving 7 bases between them. The CDR3 sequence is CATRRGNQPQHF. In DNA, the CDR3 is TGTGCCACCAGGCGTGGGAATCAGCCCCAGCATTTT.

The chain carries TRBV4-3 and TRBJ1-5, with no clear D. Germline loops: CDR1 LGHNA, CDR2 YSLEER. Trimming removed 2 bases from V and 3 bases from J, with 11 bases in between. This CDR3 contains 15 residues. The CDR3 loop reads CASSQSFHYNQPQHF. In DNA, the CDR3 is TGCGCCAGCAGCCAAAGCTTCCACTACAATCAGCCCCAGCATTTT.

This clone has more than one count but fewer than ten. Its ends do not fully match the called genes, so a read error is possible. The rearrangement uses TRBV19 and TRBJ2-1; D is unresolved. The V gene's germline CDR1 is LNHDA and CDR2 SQIVND (reference sequence). The CDR3 runs 12 residues. The CDR3 region is CASRTTYSEQFF. The CDR3, as DNA: TGTGCCAGTAGGACCACGTACAGTGAGCAGTTCTTC.